The next 15 T cell receptor beta chains were all read from a single sample in a study of T cells expressing NK-cell markers. Reanalyzing the 5' RACE reads, TCRdb keeps one entry per CDR3 protein, without DNA. Seen in this sample are around 260,000 distinct CDR3 sequences; the ten most common clones hold around 4%. Sequencing was carried out using blood T cells: a sorted CD56 or NKG2C T cell subset, CD4+ or CD8+ T cells, or bulk PBMC T cells (not recorded which). These receptors came from a woman aged 18 to 75 in good health.

The J gene is TRBJ1-2, the V gene TRBV29-1; with no DNA, the TCRdb D assignment of TRBD1 cannot be verified. The germline V gene has CDR1 SQVTM and CDR2 ANQGSEA. There are 14 residues in the CDR3. The CDR3 spells CSVGELGRNYGYTF.

The chain is built from TRBV20-1 and TRBJ2-1; the D call of TRBD1 rests on TCRdb alone, since no DNA is present to check it. Germline assignment: CDR1 DFQATT and CDR2 SNEGSKA (reference sequence). The CDR3 has 13 residues. The chain's CDR3 is CSARDLQGKEQFF.

The rearrangement links TRBV30 to TRBJ2-5. The CDR3 has 12 residues. Germline-derived CDR1 and CDR2 are GTSNPN and SVGIG (reference sequence). The CDR3 loop reads CAWSAAQETQYF. Supplemented by reference TRBV30 and TRBJ2-5, the full variable domain reads SQTIHQWPATLVQPVGSPLSLECTVEGTSNPNLYWYRQAAGRGLQLLFYSVGIGQISSEVPQNLSASRPQDRQFILSSKKLLLSDSGFYLCAWSAAQETQYFGPGTRLLVL.

The chain uses TRBV14 and TRBJ1-4; without DNA, the TCRdb call of TRBD1 cannot be checked. The CDR3 has 13 amino acids. Germline V gene sequence: CDR1 SGHDN, CDR2 FVKESK. CDR3 amino acids: CASSQNWGEKLFF.

This chain connects TRBV5-5 to TRBJ2-3; TCRdb proposes TRBD2, but this gene call is untestable without DNA. CDR1 is SGHKS, CDR2 YYEKEE, per germline (reference sequence). CDR3 length: 14 amino acids. CDR3 sequence: CASSTGPAGDTQYF.

V is TRBV18 and J is TRBJ2-1; TCRdb lists TRBD1, though no DNA is available to test this call. This CDR3 contains 14 residues. Germline V CDR1 and CDR2: KGHSH, LQKENI. The CDR3 sequence: CASSPPQWAPPRFF.

The chain has TRBV5-1 and TRBJ2-7; without DNA, the TCRdb call of TRBD2 cannot be checked. This CDR3 comprises 12 residues. Germline V gene lookup returns CDR1 SGHRS and CDR2 YFSETQ. The CDR3 sequence: CASLGSSREQYF.

This chain connects TRBV7-7 to TRBJ2-2; TCRdb selects TRBD1, and the lack of DNA leaves this call unchecked. Germline lookup yields CDR1 SSHAT and CDR2 FNYEAQ (reference sequence). CDR3 length: 14 residues. The chain's CDR3 is CASSLAGVPGELFF.

The gene calls are TRBV29-1 and TRBJ1-1. Germline V CDR1 and CDR2: SQVTM, ANQGSEA. This CDR3 contains 12 residues. The CDR3 protein is CSALELNTEAFF. Combining the CDR3 with reference TRBV29-1 and TRBJ1-1 gives the whole variable domain SAVISQKPSRDICQRGTSLTIQCQVDSQVTMMFWYRQQPGQSLTLIATANQGSEATYESGFVIDKFPISRPNLTFSTLTVSNMSPEDSSIYLCSALELNTEAFFGQGTRLTVV.

This rearrangement joins TRBV20-1 to TRBJ1-4. The CDR3 extends over 12 amino acids. Germline V gene sequence: CDR1 DFQATT, CDR2 SNEGSKA (reference sequence). The CDR3 sequence: CSAGSFSEKLFF.

The chain has TRBV20-1 and TRBJ2-5. The CDR3 is 11 residues long. Germline V gene sequence: CDR1 DFQATT, CDR2 SNEGSKA (reference sequence). CDR3: CSARIGPRIPF.

The chain couples TRBV20-1 to TRBJ2-2; TCRdb's D call, TRBD1, is unchecked because there is no DNA. Germline V gene lookup returns CDR1 DFQATT and CDR2 SNEGSKA (reference sequence). The CDR3 consists of 14 residues. The CDR3 region is CSAVTQGRTGELFF.

The CDR3 region is CASTVAGNTEAFF. The chain recombines TRBV5-1 with TRBJ1-1; the D gene TCRdb calls, TRBD1, cannot be checked with no DNA. The length of the CDR3 is 13 residues. Per germline, CDR1 SGHRS and CDR2 YFSETQ.

The CDR3 loop is CASTRGGAQETQYF. This chain links TRBV12-3 or TRBV12-4 with TRBJ2-5; absent DNA, TCRdb's TRBD1 call cannot be checked. The CDR3 totals 14 residues.

The chain couples TRBV12-3 or TRBV12-4 to TRBJ1-6; the TCRdb D gene call, TRBD1, has no DNA to confirm it. The CDR3 is made up of 16 amino acids. CDR3 protein: CASSPGQGRRNSPLHF.